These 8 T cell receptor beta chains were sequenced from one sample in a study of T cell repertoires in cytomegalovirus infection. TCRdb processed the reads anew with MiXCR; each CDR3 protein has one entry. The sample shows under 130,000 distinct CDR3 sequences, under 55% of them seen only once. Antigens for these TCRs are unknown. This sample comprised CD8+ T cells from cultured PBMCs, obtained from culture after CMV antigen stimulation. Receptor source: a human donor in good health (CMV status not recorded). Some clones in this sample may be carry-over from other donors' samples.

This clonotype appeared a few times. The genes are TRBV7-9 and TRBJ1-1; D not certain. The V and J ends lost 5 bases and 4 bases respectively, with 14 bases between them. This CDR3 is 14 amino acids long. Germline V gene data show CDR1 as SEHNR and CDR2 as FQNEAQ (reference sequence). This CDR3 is CASSLRLAPTEAFF. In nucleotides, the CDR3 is TGTGCCAGCAGCCTCCGCCTCGCCCCCACTGAAGCTTTCTTT.

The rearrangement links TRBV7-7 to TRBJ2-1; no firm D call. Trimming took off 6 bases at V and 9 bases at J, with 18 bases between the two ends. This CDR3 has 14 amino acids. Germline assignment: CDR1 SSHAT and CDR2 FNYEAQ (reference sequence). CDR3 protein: CASSKTYYDPEQFF. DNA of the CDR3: TGTGCCAGCAGTAAGACCTACTACGACCCTGAGCAGTTCTTC.

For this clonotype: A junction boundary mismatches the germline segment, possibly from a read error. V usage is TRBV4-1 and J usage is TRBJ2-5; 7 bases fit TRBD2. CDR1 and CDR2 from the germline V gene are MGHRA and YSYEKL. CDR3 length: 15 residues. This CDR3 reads CASSQARTSLETQYF. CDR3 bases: TGTGCCAGCAGCCAAGCACGGACTAGTTTGGAGACCCAGTACTTC.

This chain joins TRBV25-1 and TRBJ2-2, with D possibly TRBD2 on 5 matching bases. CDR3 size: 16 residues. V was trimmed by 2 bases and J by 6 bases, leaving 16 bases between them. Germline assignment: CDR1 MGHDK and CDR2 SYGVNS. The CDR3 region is CASSEASYLEAGELFF. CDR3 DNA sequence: TGTGCCAGCAGTGAAGCTAGCTACCTAGAGGCCGGGGAGCTGTTTTTT.

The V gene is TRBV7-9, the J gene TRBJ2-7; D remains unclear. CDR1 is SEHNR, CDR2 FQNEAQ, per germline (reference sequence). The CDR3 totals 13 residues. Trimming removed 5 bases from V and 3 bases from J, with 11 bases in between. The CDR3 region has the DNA TGTGCCAGCAGCAAGGACCCTAGCTACGAGCAGTACTTC. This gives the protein CASSKDPSYEQYF.

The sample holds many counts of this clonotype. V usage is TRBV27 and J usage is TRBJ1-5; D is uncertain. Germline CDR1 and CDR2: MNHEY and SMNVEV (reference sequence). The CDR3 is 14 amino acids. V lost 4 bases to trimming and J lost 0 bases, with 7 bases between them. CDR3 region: CASSSWASNQPQHF. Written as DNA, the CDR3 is TGTGCCAGCAGTTCTTGGGCTAGCAATCAGCCCCAGCATTTT.

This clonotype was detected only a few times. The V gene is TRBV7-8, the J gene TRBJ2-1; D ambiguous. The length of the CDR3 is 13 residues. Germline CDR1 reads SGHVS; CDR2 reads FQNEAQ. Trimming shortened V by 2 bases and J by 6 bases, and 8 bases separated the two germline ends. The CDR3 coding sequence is TGTGCCAGCAGCTTAACGCCACCCAATGAGCAGTTCTTC. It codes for CASSLTPPNEQFF.

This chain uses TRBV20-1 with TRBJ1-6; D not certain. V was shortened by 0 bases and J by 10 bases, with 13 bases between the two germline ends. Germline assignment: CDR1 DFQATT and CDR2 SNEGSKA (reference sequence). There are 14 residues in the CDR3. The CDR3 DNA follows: TGCAGTGCTAGAGATCTCGCCCTGGGGTCACCCCTCCACTTT. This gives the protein CSARDLALGSPLHF.